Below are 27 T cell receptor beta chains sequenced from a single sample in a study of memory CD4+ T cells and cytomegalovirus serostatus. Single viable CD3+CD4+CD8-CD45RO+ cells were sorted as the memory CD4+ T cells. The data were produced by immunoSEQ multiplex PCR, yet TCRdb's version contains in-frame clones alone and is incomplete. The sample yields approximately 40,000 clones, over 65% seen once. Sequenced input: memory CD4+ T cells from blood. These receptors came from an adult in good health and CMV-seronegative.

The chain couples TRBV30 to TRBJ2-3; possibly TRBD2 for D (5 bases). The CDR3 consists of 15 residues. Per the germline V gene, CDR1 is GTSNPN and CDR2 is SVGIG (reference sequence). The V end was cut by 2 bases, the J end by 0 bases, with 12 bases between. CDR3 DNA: TGTGCCTGGAGTTCAGCGGTGTTTAGCACAGATACGCAGTATTTT. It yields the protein CAWSSAVFSTDTQYF. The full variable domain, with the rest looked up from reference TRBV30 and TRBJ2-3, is SQTIHQWPATLVQPVGSPLSLECTVEGTSNPNLYWYRQAAGRGLQLLFYSVGIGQISSEVPQNLSASRPQDRQFILSSKKLLLSDSGFYLCAWSSAVFSTDTQYFGPGTRLTVL.

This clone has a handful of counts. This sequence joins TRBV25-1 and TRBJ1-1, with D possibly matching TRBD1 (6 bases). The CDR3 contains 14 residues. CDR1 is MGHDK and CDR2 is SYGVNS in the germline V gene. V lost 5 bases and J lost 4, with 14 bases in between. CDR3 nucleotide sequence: TGTGCCAGCAGTATAAACAGGGTCGGCACTGAAGCTTTCTTT. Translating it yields CASSINRVGTEAFF. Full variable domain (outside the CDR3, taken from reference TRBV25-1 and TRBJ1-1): EADIYQTPRYLVIGTGKKITLECSQTMGHDKMYWYQQDPGMELHLIHYSYGVNSTEKGDLSSESTVSRIRTEHFPLTLESARPSHTSQYLCASSINRVGTEAFFGQGTRLTVV.

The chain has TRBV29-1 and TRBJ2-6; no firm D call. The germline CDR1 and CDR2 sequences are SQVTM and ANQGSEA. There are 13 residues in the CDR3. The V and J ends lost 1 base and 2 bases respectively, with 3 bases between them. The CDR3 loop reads CSVEGAGANVLTF. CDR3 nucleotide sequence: TGCAGCGTTGAAGGAGCTGGGGCCAACGTCCTGACTTTC. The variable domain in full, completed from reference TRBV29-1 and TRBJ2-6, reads SAVISQKPSRDICQRGTSLTIQCQVDSQVTMMFWYRQQPGQSLTLIATANQGSEATYESGFVIDKFPISRPNLTFSTLTVSNMSPEDSSIYLCSVEGAGANVLTFGAGSRLTVL.

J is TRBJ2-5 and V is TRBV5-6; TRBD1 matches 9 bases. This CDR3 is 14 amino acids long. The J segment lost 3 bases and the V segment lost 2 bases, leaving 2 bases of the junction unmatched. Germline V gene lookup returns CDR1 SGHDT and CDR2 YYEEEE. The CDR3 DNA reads TGTGCCAGCAGCTTACAGGGGGCCGAAGAGACCCAGTACTTC. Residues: CASSLQGAEETQYF.

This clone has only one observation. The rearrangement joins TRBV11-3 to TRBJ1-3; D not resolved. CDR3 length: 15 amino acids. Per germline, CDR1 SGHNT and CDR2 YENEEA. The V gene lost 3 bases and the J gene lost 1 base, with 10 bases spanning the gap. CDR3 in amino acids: CASSLSRVSGNTIYF. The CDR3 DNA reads TGTGCCAGCAGCTTGTCCCGGGTGTCTGGAAACACCATATATTTT.

The CDR3 coding sequence is TGTGCCAGCAGCTTGCAGGGGGCAGCTAATGAAAAACTGTTTTTT. It specifies CASSLQGAANEKLFF. The J gene is TRBJ1-4, the V gene TRBV5-6; 8 bases fit TRBD1. Germline-derived CDR1 and CDR2 are SGHDT and YYEEEE. This CDR3 is 15 amino acids long. J was trimmed by 3 bases and V by 1 base; bases with no gene match: 2.

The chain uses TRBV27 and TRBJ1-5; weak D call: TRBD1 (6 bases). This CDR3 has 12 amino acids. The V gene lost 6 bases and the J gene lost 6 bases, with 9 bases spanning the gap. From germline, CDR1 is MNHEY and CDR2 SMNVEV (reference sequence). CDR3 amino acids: CASSRGGQPQHF. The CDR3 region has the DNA TGTGCCAGCAGCCGAGGGGGTCAGCCCCAGCATTTT.

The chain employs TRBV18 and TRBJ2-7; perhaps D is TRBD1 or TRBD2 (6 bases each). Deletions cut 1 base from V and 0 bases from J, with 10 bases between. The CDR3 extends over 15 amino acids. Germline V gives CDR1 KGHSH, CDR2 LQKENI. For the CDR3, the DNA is TGTGCCAGCTCACCACAACCGGGGGCCTCCTACGAGCAGTACTTC. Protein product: CASSPQPGASYEQYF.

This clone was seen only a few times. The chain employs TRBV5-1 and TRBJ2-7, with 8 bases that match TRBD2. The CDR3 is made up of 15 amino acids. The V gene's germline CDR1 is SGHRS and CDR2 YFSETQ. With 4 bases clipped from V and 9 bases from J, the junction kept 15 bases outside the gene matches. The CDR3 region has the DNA TGCGCCAGCAGCCGGGCGGGACCCGGGGGGGCGGTGCAGTACTTC. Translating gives CASSRAGPGGAVQYF. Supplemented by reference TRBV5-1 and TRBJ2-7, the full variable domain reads KAGVTQTPRYLIKTRGQQVTLSCSPISGHRSVSWYQQTPGQGLQFLFEYFSETQRNKGNFPGRFSGRQFSNSRSEMNVSTLELGDSALYLCASSRAGPGGAVQYFGPGTRLTVT.

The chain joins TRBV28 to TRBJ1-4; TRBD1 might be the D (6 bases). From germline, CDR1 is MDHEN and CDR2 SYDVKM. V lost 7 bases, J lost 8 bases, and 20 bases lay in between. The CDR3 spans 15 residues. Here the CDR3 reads CASTPSTSDREKLFF. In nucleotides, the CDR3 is TGTGCCAGCACCCCCTCGACGTCAGACAGGGAAAAACTGTTTTTT.

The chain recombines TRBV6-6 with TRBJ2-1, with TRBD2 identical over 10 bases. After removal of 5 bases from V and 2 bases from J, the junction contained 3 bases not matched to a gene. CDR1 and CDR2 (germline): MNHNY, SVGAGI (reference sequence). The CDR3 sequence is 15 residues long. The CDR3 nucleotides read TGTGCCAGCAGTCAGAGCGGGGGGGCCTACAATGAGCAGTTCTTC. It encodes CASSQSGGAYNEQFF.

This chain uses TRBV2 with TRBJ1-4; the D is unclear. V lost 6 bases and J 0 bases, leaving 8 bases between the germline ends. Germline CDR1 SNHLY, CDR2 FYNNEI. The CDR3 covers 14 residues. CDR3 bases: TGTGCCAGCAGACTAAGGTCAACTAATGAAAAACTGTTTTTT. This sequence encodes CASRLRSTNEKLFF.

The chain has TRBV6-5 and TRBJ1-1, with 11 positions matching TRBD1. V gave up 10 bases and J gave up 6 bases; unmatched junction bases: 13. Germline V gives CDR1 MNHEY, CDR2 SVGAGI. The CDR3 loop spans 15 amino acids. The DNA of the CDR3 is TGTGCCACTTTCCCGACGGGACAGGGGGGCGCTGAAGCTTTCTTT. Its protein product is CATFPTGQGGAEAFF.

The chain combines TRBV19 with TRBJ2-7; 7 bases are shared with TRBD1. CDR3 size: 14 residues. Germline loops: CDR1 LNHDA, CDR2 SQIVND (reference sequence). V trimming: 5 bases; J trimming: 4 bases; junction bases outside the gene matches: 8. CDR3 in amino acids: CASSPWDSQYEQYF. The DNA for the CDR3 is TGTGCCAGTAGTCCATGGGACAGCCAGTACGAGCAGTACTTC. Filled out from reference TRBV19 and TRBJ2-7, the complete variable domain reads DGGITQSPKYLFRKEGQNVTLSCEQNLNHDAMYWYRQDPGQGLRLIYYSQIVNDFQKGDIAEGYSVSREKKESFPLTVTSAQKNPTAFYLCASSPWDSQYEQYFGPGTRLTVT.

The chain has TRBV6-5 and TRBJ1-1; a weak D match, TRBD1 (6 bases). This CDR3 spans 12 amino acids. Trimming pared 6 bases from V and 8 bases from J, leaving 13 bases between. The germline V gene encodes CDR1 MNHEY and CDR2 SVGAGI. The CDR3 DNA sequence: TGTGCCAGCAGCTCTAGACAGGACGAAGCTTTCTTT. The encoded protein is CASSSRQDEAFF.

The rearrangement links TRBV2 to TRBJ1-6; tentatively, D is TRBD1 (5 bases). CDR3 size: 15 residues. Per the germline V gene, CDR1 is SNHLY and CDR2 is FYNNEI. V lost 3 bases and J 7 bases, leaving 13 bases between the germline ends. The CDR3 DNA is TGTGCCAGCAGTGATTACGGGGGAACGAATTCACCCCTCCACTTT. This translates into CASSDYGGTNSPLHF.

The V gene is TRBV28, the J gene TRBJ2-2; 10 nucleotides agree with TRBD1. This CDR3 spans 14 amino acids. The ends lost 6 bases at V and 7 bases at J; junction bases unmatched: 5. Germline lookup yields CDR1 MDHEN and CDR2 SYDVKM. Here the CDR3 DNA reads TGTGCCAGCAGAGAGACAGGGGGCTTCGGGGAGCTGTTTTTT. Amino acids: CASRETGGFGELFF.

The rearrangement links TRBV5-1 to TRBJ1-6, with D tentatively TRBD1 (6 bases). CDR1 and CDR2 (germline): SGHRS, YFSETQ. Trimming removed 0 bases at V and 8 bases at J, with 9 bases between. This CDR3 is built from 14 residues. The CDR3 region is CASSLAGADSPLHF. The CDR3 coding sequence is TGCGCCAGCAGCTTGGCAGGGGCGGATTCACCCCTCCACTTT.

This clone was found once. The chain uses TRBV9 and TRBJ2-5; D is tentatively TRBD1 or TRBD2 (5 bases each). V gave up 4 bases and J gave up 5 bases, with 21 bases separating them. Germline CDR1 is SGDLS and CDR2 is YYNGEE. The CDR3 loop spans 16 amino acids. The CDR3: CASSPREGGRAETQYF. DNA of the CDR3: TGTGCCAGCAGCCCTCGAGAAGGAGGCAGGGCCGAGACCCAGTACTTC. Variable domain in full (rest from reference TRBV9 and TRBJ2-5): DSGVTQTPKHLITATGQRVTLRCSPRSGDLSVYWYQQSLDQGLQFLIQYYNGEERAKGNILERFSAQQFPDLHSELNLSSLELGDSALYFCASSPREGGRAETQYFGPGTRLLVL.

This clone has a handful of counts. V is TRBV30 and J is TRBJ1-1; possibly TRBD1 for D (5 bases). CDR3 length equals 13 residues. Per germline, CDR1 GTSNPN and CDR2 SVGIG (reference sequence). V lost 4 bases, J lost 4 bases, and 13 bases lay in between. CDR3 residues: CAWNPGTGTEAFF. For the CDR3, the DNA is TGTGCCTGGAACCCCGGGACCGGCACTGAAGCTTTCTTT.

The CDR3 is CASIPMRGEKLFF. DNA of the CDR3: TGTGCCAGCATACCCATGAGGGGTGAAAAACTGTTTTTT. The J gene is TRBJ1-4, the V gene TRBV7-9; the D gene is possibly TRBD1 (5 bases). V was clipped by 7 bases and J by 7 bases, with 13 bases between them. Germline V gene lookup returns CDR1 SEHNR and CDR2 FQNEAQ (reference sequence). The CDR3 is 13 amino acids. Combining the CDR3 with reference TRBV7-9 and TRBJ1-4 gives the whole variable domain DTGVSQNPRHKITKRGQNVTFRCDPISEHNRLYWYRQTLGQGPEFLTYFQNEAQLEKSRLLSDRFSAERPKGSFSTLEIQRTEQGDSAMYLCASIPMRGEKLFFGSGTQLSVL.

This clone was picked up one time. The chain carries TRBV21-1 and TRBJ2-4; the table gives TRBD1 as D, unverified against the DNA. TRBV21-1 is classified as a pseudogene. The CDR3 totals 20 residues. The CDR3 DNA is TGTGCCAGCAGCGAGAGAGAGGGACAGGGTGGAGTTTTAGCCAAAAACATTCAGTACTTC. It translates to CASSEREGQGGVLAKNIQYF.

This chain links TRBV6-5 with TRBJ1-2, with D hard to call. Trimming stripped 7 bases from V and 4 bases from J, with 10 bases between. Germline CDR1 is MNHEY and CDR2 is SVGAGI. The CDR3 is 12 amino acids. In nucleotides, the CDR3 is TGTGCCAGCACTACAGAAGGCTATGGCTACACCTTC. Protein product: CASTTEGYGYTF.

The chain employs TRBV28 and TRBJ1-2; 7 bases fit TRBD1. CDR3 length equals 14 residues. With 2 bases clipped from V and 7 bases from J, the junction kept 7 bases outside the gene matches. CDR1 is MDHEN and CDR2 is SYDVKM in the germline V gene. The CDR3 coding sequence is TGTGCCAGCAGTTTAGCTGACAGGGTGGGTGGCTACACCTTC. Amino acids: CASSLADRVGGYTF.

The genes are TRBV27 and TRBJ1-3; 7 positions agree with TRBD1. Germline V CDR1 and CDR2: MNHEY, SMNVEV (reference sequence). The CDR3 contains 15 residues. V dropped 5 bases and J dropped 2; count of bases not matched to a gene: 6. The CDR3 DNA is TGTGCCAGCAGTCGCGACAGGGCCCCTGGAAACACCATATATTTT. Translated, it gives CASSRDRAPGNTIYF.

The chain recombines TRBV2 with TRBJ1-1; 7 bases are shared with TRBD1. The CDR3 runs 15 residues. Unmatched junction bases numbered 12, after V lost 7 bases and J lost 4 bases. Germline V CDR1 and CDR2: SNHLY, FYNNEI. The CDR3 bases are TGTGCCAGCAACCGACAGGGCGTGATGATCACTGAAGCTTTCTTT. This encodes CASNRQGVMITEAFF.

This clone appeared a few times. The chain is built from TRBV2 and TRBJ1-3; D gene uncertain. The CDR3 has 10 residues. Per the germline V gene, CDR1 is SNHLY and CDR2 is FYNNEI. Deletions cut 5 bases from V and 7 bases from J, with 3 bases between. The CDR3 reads CASSLNTIYF. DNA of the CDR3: TGTGCCAGCAGTCTGAACACCATATATTTT.